This T cell receptor beta chain was sequenced in a study of blood T cells in healthy people across ages. Primers used in a second PCR of about 6 to 11 cycles were a sample-barcoded 5' primer and a J-beta primer mix. TCRdb called the 5' RACE reads again in MiXCR, with one record for every CDR3 protein. The table records about 780,000 distinct CDR3 sequences, around half of them present only once. V lost 1 base and J lost 1; bases outside the gene matches: 5. CDR1 and CDR2 from the germline V gene are SGHTA and FQGNSA. The CDR3 extends over 16 amino acids. This clonotype was counted only a few times. The chain combines TRBV7-2 with TRBJ2-7, with 9 bases aligning to TRBD1. The TCR comes from an elderly man in good health. Sequences were obtained from blood. CDR3 protein: CASSLGIGTGSYEQYF. The CDR3, as DNA: TGTGCCAGCAGCTTAGGGATCGGGACAGGGTCCTACGAGCAGTACTTC.